The clone carrying this T cell receptor (beta chain) was seen only a few times. This sample stems from a study of blood T cell repertoires in COVID-19. The wider study: From the United States, Italy and Spain came samples of acute and convalescent COVID-19.

The CDR3 is 16 amino acids. Germline V gene data show CDR1 as LNHDA and CDR2 as SQIVND (reference sequence). Trimming took 3 bases from V and 3 from J; bases not matched to a gene: 7. Assay used: immunoSEQ multiplex PCR; TCRdb lists only in-frame clones, some missing. Among about 260,000 clones, over 65% were seen once, and the ten largest hold 4.6%. The chain links TRBV19 to TRBJ2-2; 7 positions match TRBD1. Input material: peripheral blood. The clonotype was recovered from a man in his sixties who had recovered from COVID-19. DNA of the CDR3: TGTGCCAGTAGTATTCGACCGACAGGGCACACCGGGGAGCTGTTTTTT. Translated: CASSIRPTGHTGELFF.